A single sample gave rise to the 24 T cell receptor beta chains below, sequenced in a study of metastatic and nonmetastatic thyroid tumors. No treatment of any kind had been given to any patient before thyroid surgery. TCRdb reassembled clones from the PCR reads with MiXCR. Of about 40,000 clones listed, approximately 20% are singletons. Source material: tumor tissue. Every receptor here comes from a female donor with papillary thyroid cancer or a benign thyroid nodule (not recorded which). Some clones in this sample may be carry-over from other donors' samples.

At least ten counts were recorded for this clone. Other DNA sequences in this specimen translate into the identical CDR3. This sequence joins TRBV30 and TRBJ1-2, with 10 bases that match TRBD1. CDR1 and CDR2 from the germline V gene are GTSNPN and SVGIG (reference sequence). This CDR3 region has 18 residues. Trimming removed 1 base from V and 6 bases from J; junction bases left unmatched: 17. The CDR3: CAWSERQGAHFGRDGYTF. The CDR3, as DNA: TGTGCCTGGAGTGAACGACAGGGGGCGCACTTTGGTCGAGATGGCTACACCTTC.

About this clone itself: One end of the junction varies from germline; a read error may be responsible. The J gene is TRBJ2-7, the V gene TRBV6-4; TRBD2 matches 10 bases. The length of the CDR3 is 19 residues. Germline CDR1 MRHNA, CDR2 SNTAGT. CDR3 in amino acids: CASTDSSRPSGRRLYEQYF. CDR3 DNA sequence: TGTGCCAGCACTGACTCGTCAAGACCTAGCGGGAGAAGACTCTACGAGCAGTACTTC.

This clone was counted at least ten times. The V and J genes are TRBV5-1 and TRBJ2-7, with a weak D call TRBD1 (6 bases). The length of the CDR3 is 14 residues. The germline V and J ends were trimmed by 4 bases and 3 bases, with 14 bases remaining between them. Germline values: CDR1 SGHRS, CDR2 YFSETQ. The CDR3 sequence: CASSVDRNNYEQYF. The CDR3 nucleotides read TGCGCCAGCAGCGTCGACAGGAACAACTACGAGCAGTACTTC.

This clone occurred many times. At the DNA level, this CDR3 is encoded by other sequences in the same sample as well. CDR3 amino acids: CASSQLRQGQETQYF. Written as DNA, the CDR3 is TGTGCCAGCAGCCAGCTAAGACAGGGCCAAGAGACCCAGTACTTC. This rearrangement joins TRBV3-1 to TRBJ2-5, with 7 bases aligning to TRBD1. Germline lookup yields CDR1 LGHDT and CDR2 YNNKEL (reference sequence). The CDR3 is 15 amino acids. V lost 3 bases to trimming and J lost 1 base; unmatched junction nucleotides: 5.

The chain couples TRBV11-2 to TRBJ2-1; the D gene is possibly TRBD2 (5 bases). The CDR3 spans 15 residues. Per germline, CDR1 SGHAT and CDR2 FQNNGV. The germline V and J ends were trimmed by 3 bases and 4 bases, with 13 bases remaining between them. The CDR3 is CASSFERSIYNEQFF. In DNA, the CDR3 is TGTGCCAGCAGCTTTGAGCGGAGCATTTACAATGAGCAGTTCTTC.

This clone was recorded a few times. The CDR3 does not close with the conserved phenylalanine or tryptophan, likely indicating a read error. Because the CDR3's place on the DNA is in doubt, the DNA is left out and the CDR3 is given as listed by TCRdb. This chain uses TRBV6-2 or TRBV6-3 with TRBJ1-1; TRBD1, the table's D call, lacks a check against the DNA. From its first to its last residue, the CDR3 has 13 amino acids. CDR1 and CDR2 (germline): MNHEY, SVGEGT. The CDR3 sequence: CASSEWRRQVAFS.

This clone was found a few times. The rearrangement links TRBV27 to TRBJ2-7; 11 bases are a match to TRBD2. With V trimmed by 4 bases and J by 2 bases, 4 bases remained unmatched. The CDR3 is made up of 15 amino acids. Germline V lookup: CDR1 MNHEY, CDR2 SMNVEV (reference sequence). The CDR3 spells CASSSRLAGTYEQYF. The CDR3 nucleotides read TGTGCCAGCAGTTCACGACTAGCGGGAACCTACGAGCAGTACTTC.

The chain uses TRBV24-1 and TRBJ2-1, with TRBD2 matching over 7 bases. The junction had 4 bases not matched to a gene; V was cut back by 8 bases and J by 1 base. This CDR3 spans 14 amino acids. CDR1 and CDR2 from the germline V gene are KGHDR and SFDVKD. CDR3 residues: CATIRGGSYNEQFF. In DNA, the CDR3 is TGTGCCACCATCCGCGGGGGTTCCTACAATGAGCAGTTCTTC.

In this sample, this clone is medium-sized (0.01 to 0.1%). The chain links TRBV2 to TRBJ2-5; TRBD2 is a possible D gene (7 bases). This CDR3 has 13 residues. The V end lost 11 bases, the J end lost 4 bases, and 17 bases lay between the germline ends. The germline V gene encodes CDR1 SNHLY and CDR2 FYNNEI. Here the CDR3 reads CAEGGGLLETQYF. DNA of the CDR3: TGTGCCGAAGGGGGGGGGCTCCTAGAGACCCAGTACTTC.

CDR3 amino acids: CASKISGTVGSQLHF. The CDR3 DNA reads TGTGCCAGCAAGATCTCCGGGACAGTGGGATCACAACTCCACTTT. The chain carries TRBV6-1 and TRBJ1-6; 7 bases align to TRBD1. The length of the CDR3 is 15 residues. Trimming removed 7 bases from V and 16 bases from J; junction bases left unmatched: 19. CDR1 and CDR2 (germline): MNHNS, SASEGT.

This clone was recorded a few times. The rearrangement uses TRBV12-3 or TRBV12-4 and TRBJ1-1; D is unresolved. CDR3 length: 14 amino acids. The V end lost 3 bases, the J end lost 4 bases, and 12 bases lay between the germline ends. This chain's CDR3 is CASSLALGSTEAFF. CDR3 DNA: TGTGCCAGCAGTTTGGCGTTGGGGAGCACTGAAGCTTTCTTT.

V usage is TRBV12-3 or TRBV12-4 and J usage is TRBJ2-1; D may be TRBD2 (6 bases). The ends were cut back, 2 bases at V and 10 bases at J, with 15 bases in the middle. The CDR3 spans 14 residues. CDR3 region: CASSLQGFGGEQFF. DNA of the CDR3: TGTGCCAGCAGTTTACAGGGATTTGGAGGGGAGCAGTTCTTC.

As concerns this clone: Germline and junction disagree at one end, which may indicate a read error. The identical CDR3 is also encoded by other nucleotide sequences in the sample. The rearrangement uses TRBV10-1 and TRBJ2-5; tentative D call: TRBD2 (5 bases). CDR1 and CDR2 from the germline V gene are WNHNN and SYGVQD (reference sequence). This CDR3 contains 13 residues. CDR3 residues: CASSESSGETQYF. CDR3 DNA: TGTGCCAGCAGTGAGTCCAGTGGGGAGACACAGTACTTC.

The chain is built from TRBV5-6 and TRBJ2-1, with TRBD2 matching 7 bases. The trim removed 1 base at V and 14 bases at J, leaving 3 bases unmatched. Germline lookup yields CDR1 SGHDT and CDR2 YYEEEE. The CDR3 has 11 residues. The CDR3 DNA reads as TGTGCCAGCAGCTTGCGGGGGGTGAAGTTCTTC. This encodes CASSLRGVKFF.

This clone was counted ten times or more. The chain recombines TRBV4-3 with TRBJ1-2, with D maybe TRBD1 (5 bases). The germline V and J ends were trimmed by 5 bases and 8 bases, with 21 bases remaining between them. Per germline, CDR1 LGHNA and CDR2 YSLEER. CDR3 size: 15 residues. CDR3 sequence reads: CASSDDKRARDGYTF. The CDR3 DNA reads as TGCGCCAGCAGCGATGACAAGCGAGCCAGGGACGGCTACACCTTC.

This clone was picked up many times. The chain is built from TRBV28 and TRBJ2-7, with TRBD1 matching over 8 bases. The ends lost 8 bases at V and 7 bases at J; junction bases unmatched: 7. This CDR3 has 12 residues. Germline lookup yields CDR1 MDHEN and CDR2 SYDVKM. CDR3 sequence (DNA): TGTGCCAGCCAGACAGGGGCCTGGGAGCAGTACTTC. It encodes CASQTGAWEQYF. The full variable domain, in which reference TRBV28 and TRBJ2-7 provide the parts outside the CDR3, is DVKVTQSSRYLVKRTGEKVFLECVQDMDHENMFWYRQDPGLGLRLIYFSYDVKMKEKGDIPEGYSVSREKKERFSLILESASTNQTSMYLCASQTGAWEQYFGPGTRLTVT.

This chain links TRBV3-1 with TRBJ2-5; D call uncertain. Germline loops: CDR1 LGHDT, CDR2 YNNKEL (reference sequence). Trimming pared 4 bases from V and 5 bases from J, leaving 14 bases between. The CDR3 extends over 14 amino acids. CDR3 nucleotides: TGTGCCAGCAGCCCTACTACATGGTCCGAGACCCAGTACTTC. Residues: CASSPTTWSETQYF.

This clone was counted ten times or more. A read error is possible here, since a much larger clone lies one base away. The gene calls are TRBV2 and TRBJ2-5, with a possible D match to TRBD1 (5 bases). The CDR3 has 13 amino acids. The germline V and J ends were trimmed by 4 bases and 7 bases, with 13 bases remaining between them. Per germline, CDR1 SNHLY and CDR2 FYNNEI. The CDR3 is CASSGQSLGTQYF. The CDR3 DNA reads TGTGCCAGCAGTGGACAGTCCTTAGGGACCCAGTACTTC.

This clone was counted at least ten times. The genes are TRBV6-4 and TRBJ2-3; a possible D gene is TRBD1 (7 bases). V lost 6 bases to trimming and J lost 2 bases, with 12 bases between them. The CDR3 totals 14 residues. Per the germline V gene, CDR1 is MRHNA and CDR2 is SNTAGT. The chain's CDR3 is CASSQGGNTDTQYF. DNA for the CDR3: TGTGCCAGCAGCCAGGGGGGTAACACAGATACGCAGTATTTT.

This clone occurred a few times. The rearrangement uses TRBV12-3 or TRBV12-4 and TRBJ1-6; unclear D gene. There are 10 residues in the CDR3. V was trimmed by 7 bases and J by 13 bases, leaving 8 bases between them. The CDR3 DNA reads TGTGCCAGCACGATTTCGCCCCTCCACTTT. It yields the protein CASTISPLHF.

The J gene is TRBJ2-7, the V gene TRBV6-1; 14 bases map to TRBD2. V gave up 4 bases and J gave up 3 bases; unmatched junction bases: 5. The CDR3 sequence is 16 residues long. Per the germline V gene, CDR1 is MNHNS and CDR2 is SASEGT. CDR3 sequence: CASSAPGTSGGYEQYF. CDR3 DNA sequence: TGTGCCAGCAGTGCACCGGGGACTAGCGGGGGCTACGAGCAGTACTTC.

The chain recombines TRBV9 with TRBJ1-3; D is possibly TRBD1 (5 bases). The CDR3 is 17 residues long. Germline V gene lookup returns CDR1 SGDLS and CDR2 YYNGEE. The V gene lost 0 bases and the J gene lost 0 bases, with 13 bases spanning the gap. CDR3 protein: CASSVEQVVHSGNTIYF. The CDR3 DNA is TGTGCCAGCAGCGTAGAACAGGTCGTTCACTCTGGAAACACCATATATTTT.

This clone was counted at least ten times. CDR3 nucleotides: TGTGCCAGCAGCCCCTCCTGGCGGGGGGTTAAAGAGACCCAGTACTTC. Translation gives CASSPSWRGVKETQYF. The chain uses TRBV14 and TRBJ2-5, with TRBD2 matching 8 bases. The CDR3 is 16 residues long. J lost 3 bases, V lost 4 bases, and 10 bases had no gene match. Germline CDR1 is SGHDN and CDR2 is FVKESK.

This clone was counted ten times or more. This sequence joins TRBV11-2 and TRBJ2-5; possibly TRBD1 for D (7 bases). There are 12 residues in the CDR3. Germline V gene data show CDR1 as SGHAT and CDR2 as FQNNGV. Trimming pared 7 bases from V and 5 bases from J, leaving 11 bases between. The CDR3 DNA reads TGTGCCAGCAAATCAGGGGGGGAGACCCAGTACTTC. Translation gives CASKSGGETQYF.